These 21 T cell receptor beta chains came from one sample sequenced in a study of blood T cell repertoires in COVID-19. The method was immunoSEQ multiplex PCR; TCRdb's version includes in-frame clones alone and lacks a portion of them. The table has under 200,000 clones, roughly 90% seen once. The sample comprised peripheral blood. These receptors all stem from a man aged 18 to 29 with active or convalescent COVID-19.

The chain is built from TRBV5-4 and TRBJ1-1, with D maybe TRBD1 (6 bases). V dropped 4 bases and J dropped 1 base, with 8 bases sitting between them. The CDR3 is made up of 13 amino acids. CDR1 is SGHNT and CDR2 is YYREEE in the germline V gene (reference sequence). CDR3 sequence (DNA): TGTGCCAGCAGCAAGGACAGGAACACTGAAGCTTTCTTT. Amino acid sequence: CASSKDRNTEAFF.

V is TRBV7-2 and J is TRBJ1-6, with D unclear. The CDR3 extends over 14 amino acids. Germline CDR1 and CDR2: SGHTA and FQGNSA. Trimming took off 4 bases at V and 5 bases at J, with 9 bases between the two ends. The CDR3 reads CASSSDYNNSPLHF. CDR3 DNA: TGTGCCAGCAGCTCGGACTACAATAATTCACCCCTCCACTTT.

A word on this clone: The junction and the germline gene differ at one end; a read error may be behind it. The chain carries TRBV29-1 and TRBJ2-1, with 8 bases fitting TRBD1. The CDR3 consists of 14 residues. The germline V gene encodes CDR1 SQVTM and CDR2 ANQGSEA. This CDR3 reads CSARDRGRRDERFF. The CDR3 bases are TGCAGCGCCCGCGACAGGGGCCGTAGGGATGAGCGGTTCTTC.

The chain joins TRBV6-2 or TRBV6-3 to TRBJ1-2, with TRBD1 matching 9 bases. The CDR3 totals 15 residues. The V gene's germline CDR1 is MNHEY and CDR2 SVGEGT. Trimming cost V 6 bases and J 3 bases; bases outside gene matches: 8. CDR3 sequence: CASSWTGEGDYGYTF. The CDR3 coding sequence is TGTGCCAGCAGCTGGACAGGGGAAGGCGACTATGGCTACACCTTC.

This sequence joins TRBV6-5 and TRBJ1-1, with 8 bases that match TRBD1. There are 14 residues in the CDR3. CDR1 and CDR2 from the germline V gene are MNHEY and SVGAGI. Unmatched junction bases numbered 6, after V lost 7 bases and J lost 2 bases. The CDR3 is CASTAGTGNTEAFF. The CDR3 DNA is TGTGCCAGCACTGCTGGGACAGGAAACACTGAAGCTTTCTTT.

The chain couples TRBV7-2 to TRBJ1-2; 7 bases fit TRBD1. The germline gives CDR1 SGHTA, CDR2 FQGNSA. J gave up 4 bases and V 1 base, and 9 bases lay outside the gene matches. The CDR3 runs to 16 residues. CDR3 region: CASSLVSTGQFYGYTF. For the CDR3, the DNA is TGTGCCAGCAGCTTAGTCTCGACAGGGCAATTCTATGGCTACACCTTC.

The gene calls are TRBV18 and TRBJ2-7; TRBD2 agrees at 14 bases. CDR1 is KGHSH and CDR2 is LQKENI in the germline V gene. J lost 1 base, V lost 4 bases, and 6 bases had no gene match. The CDR3 is made up of 17 amino acids. The CDR3 DNA reads TGTGCCAGCTCACAAGGGACTAGCGGGAGCGGGTCCTACGAGCAGTACTTC. Translated: CASSQGTSGSGSYEQYF.

V is TRBV4-1 and J is TRBJ2-3, with TRBD2 identical over 8 bases. The CDR3 extends over 16 amino acids. From germline, CDR1 is MGHRA and CDR2 YSYEKL. Losses at the gene ends were 1 base for V and 2 bases for J; bases not matched to a gene: 5. The CDR3 sequence: CASSQVQAGATDTQYF. The CDR3 DNA is TGCGCCAGCAGCCAAGTTCAAGCGGGGGCCACAGATACGCAGTATTTT.

The chain employs TRBV3-1 (or the pseudogene TRBV3-2) and TRBJ1-4; weak D call: TRBD1 (5 bases). The germline V and J ends were trimmed by 8 bases and 5 bases, with 12 bases remaining between them. Germline V lookup: CDR1 LGHDT, CDR2 YNNKEL (reference sequence). This CDR3 spans 13 amino acids. CDR3 sequence reads: CASRQSLNEKLFF. The CDR3 DNA reads TGTGCCAGCCGACAGTCTCTCAATGAAAAACTGTTTTTT.

The genes are TRBV9 and TRBJ2-3, with 10 bases that match TRBD1. From germline, CDR1 is SGDLS and CDR2 YYNGEE. This CDR3 is 15 amino acids long. The V segment lost 0 bases and the J segment 7 bases; nucleotides outside the gene matches: 5. CDR3 sequence reads: CASSVGDRGAHTQYF. The CDR3, as DNA: TGTGCCAGCAGCGTAGGGGACAGGGGAGCTCATACGCAGTATTTT. The full variable domain, rest sourced from reference TRBV9 and TRBJ2-3, is DSGVTQTPKHLITATGQRVTLRCSPRSGDLSVYWYQQSLDQGLQFLIQYYNGEERAKGNILERFSAQQFPDLHSELNLSSLELGDSALYFCASSVGDRGAHTQYFGPGTRLTVL.

CDR3 sequence (DNA): TGTGCCAGCAGTTTATTCCGCGGGAGGCCCAATGAGCAGTTCTTC. As protein: CASSLFRGRPNEQFF. V usage is TRBV27 and J usage is TRBJ2-1; 8 nucleotides align to TRBD2. The germline gives CDR1 MNHEY, CDR2 SMNVEV (reference sequence). The CDR3 has 15 amino acids. V trimming: 1 base; J trimming: 6 bases; junction bases outside the gene matches: 5.

V is TRBV7-9 and J is TRBJ1-3, with a tentative D call TRBD1 (5 bases). This CDR3 is built from 15 residues. V lost 2 bases, J lost 2 bases, and 10 bases lay in between. Germline V gene lookup returns CDR1 SEHNR and CDR2 FQNEAQ (reference sequence). The CDR3, as DNA: TGTGCCAGCAGCTTACCCGGGGGAACTGGAAACACCATATATTTT. Translating it yields CASSLPGGTGNTIYF. The full variable domain, its missing parts supplied by reference TRBV7-9 and TRBJ1-3, is DTGVSQNPRHKITKRGQNVTFRCDPISEHNRLYWYRQTLGQGPEFLTYFQNEAQLEKSRLLSDRFSAERPKGSFSTLEIQRTEQGDSAMYLCASSLPGGTGNTIYFGEGSWLTVV.

The chain recombines TRBV27 with TRBJ2-3; 12 bases map to TRBD2. J gave up 3 bases and V 5 bases, and 0 bases lay outside the gene matches. In germline, CDR1 is MNHEY, CDR2 SMNVEV (reference sequence). This CDR3 is built from 14 residues. The CDR3 DNA sequence: TGTGCCAGCAGTGGACTAGCGGGAACAGATACGCAGTATTTT. The encoded protein is CASSGLAGTDTQYF.

For this clone: The junction shows a germline mismatch at one end, possibly a read error. The chain couples TRBV24-1 to TRBJ2-2; tentative D call: TRBD1 (5 bases). The germline V gene encodes CDR1 KGHDR and CDR2 SFDVKD. The CDR3 is 13 amino acids. The CDR3 nucleotides are TGTGCCTCCAGTCGAAGGGGCACCGGGGAGCTGTTTTTT. This codes for CASSRRGTGELFF.

This clone occurred a few times. The CDR3 DNA reads as TGTGCCAGCAGTGACGTAAACTCTGGAAACACCATATATTTT. As protein: CASSDVNSGNTIYF. The chain combines TRBV25-1 with TRBJ1-3; D remains ambiguous. This CDR3 region has 14 residues. V shed 3 bases and J shed 0 bases, with 6 bases lying between them. Per germline, CDR1 MGHDK and CDR2 SYGVNS.

The V gene is TRBV18, the J gene TRBJ1-4; D gene ambiguous. V was clipped by 6 bases and J by 3 bases, with 11 bases between them. Germline CDR1 and CDR2: KGHSH and LQKENI. The CDR3 sequence is 14 residues long. The DNA of the CDR3 is TGTGCCAGCTCTACGGTGGGAGCTAATGAAAAACTGTTTTTT. This gives the protein CASSTVGANEKLFF.

The rearrangement links TRBV19 to TRBJ2-1; possibly TRBD2 for D (6 bases). The V end was cut by 6 bases, the J end by 0 bases, with 15 bases between. The V gene's germline CDR1 is LNHDA and CDR2 SQIVND (reference sequence). The CDR3 totals 16 residues. The CDR3 DNA is TGTGCCAGTAGGGGGCGGGAACTGAGCTCCTACAATGAGCAGTTCTTC. This gives the protein CASRGRELSSYNEQFF.

The chain carries TRBV19 and TRBJ1-6, with 10 nucleotides matching TRBD1. V dropped 6 bases and J dropped 9; count of bases not matched to a gene: 5. Germline-derived CDR1 and CDR2 are LNHDA and SQIVND (reference sequence). CDR3 length equals 14 residues. CDR3 residues: CASRTDRGPSPLHF. In DNA form, the CDR3 reads TGTGCCAGTAGGACAGACAGGGGGCCTTCACCCCTCCACTTT.

This clone came up once. V is TRBV11-1 and J is TRBJ2-1, with a weak D call TRBD2 (5 bases). The ends were cut back, 5 bases at V and 3 bases at J, with 8 bases in the middle. Germline loops: CDR1 SGHAT, CDR2 FQDESV (reference sequence). The CDR3 is 13 amino acids. CDR3 sequence: CASSELGYNEQFF. Here the CDR3 DNA reads TGTGCCAGCAGCGAACTAGGCTACAATGAGCAGTTCTTC.

The chain combines TRBV5-4 with TRBJ2-2, with D possibly TRBD2 on 6 matching bases. Trimming left V 4 bases short and J 6 bases short, with 13 bases between. Germline V CDR1 and CDR2: SGHNT, YYREEE (reference sequence). This CDR3 contains 14 residues. The CDR3 DNA reads TGTGCCAGCAGCATCAGCGGGCCTCCCGGGGAGCTGTTTTTT. It specifies CASSISGPPGELFF.

To note about this clone: The identical CDR3 is also encoded by other nucleotide sequences in the sample. The chain recombines TRBV7-2 with TRBJ2-7; TRBD2 is a possible D gene (5 bases). The V end lost 3 bases, the J end lost 3 bases, and 9 bases lay between the germline ends. The CDR3 totals 13 residues. Germline V gives CDR1 SGHTA, CDR2 FQGNSA. The CDR3 coding sequence is TGTGCCAGCAGCTTGAGGACTGGCTACGAGCAGTACTTC. It specifies CASSLRTGYEQYF.